Below, 28 T cell receptor beta chains from the same sample are listed, as sequenced in a study of T cells in Graves' hyperthyroidism and ophthalmopathy. The source material, RNA transcripts, was used to amplify TCR beta CDR3 regions. A set of HTBI primers served as the primers for a first-round RT-PCR of the TCR CDR3. TCRdb itself ran the multiplex PCR reads through MiXCR, one entry per CDR3 protein. Of 500,000 to 550,000 distinct CDR3 sequences listed, approximately 20% are singletons. Material for sequencing was blood. These receptors came from a man aged 35 to 55 with Graves' ophthalmopathy.

This clonotype was found many times. The chain links TRBV10-3 to TRBJ2-1; D uncertain. The V gene lost 2 bases and the J gene lost 5 bases, with 1 base spanning the gap. Germline values: CDR1 ENHRY, CDR2 SYGVKD. This CDR3 spans 11 amino acids. Here the CDR3 reads CAISEDNEQFF. The CDR3 coding sequence is TGTGCCATCAGTGAGGACAATGAGCAGTTCTTC.

The chain recombines TRBV30 with TRBJ1-2, with TRBD1 matching over 7 bases. Trimming took 5 bases from V and 6 from J; bases not matched to a gene: 9. The CDR3 sequence is 13 residues long. CDR1 and CDR2 from the germline V gene are GTSNPN and SVGIG (reference sequence). DNA for the CDR3: TGTGCCTGGGGGCAGGGGGAAGTTGATGGCTACACCTTC. This sequence encodes CAWGQGEVDGYTF. Combining the CDR3 with reference TRBV30 and TRBJ1-2 gives the whole variable domain SQTIHQWPATLVQPVGSPLSLECTVEGTSNPNLYWYRQAAGRGLQLLFYSVGIGQISSEVPQNLSASRPQDRQFILSSKKLLLSDSGFYLCAWGQGEVDGYTFGSGTRLTVV.

This clonotype was seen a handful of times. V usage is TRBV10-3 and J usage is TRBJ2-7; D might be TRBD2 (5 bases). Deletions cut 0 bases from V and 1 base from J, with 13 bases between. The CDR3 loop spans 16 amino acids. In germline, CDR1 is ENHRY, CDR2 SYGVKD. DNA for the CDR3: TGTGCCATCAGTGAGTCGCGTGAGCGGACTTCCTACGAGCAGTACTTC. Its protein is CAISESRERTSYEQYF.

There are many counts of this clonotype. The chain carries TRBV7-8 and TRBJ2-1; 8 nucleotides match TRBD2. V lost 4 bases and J lost 8; bases outside the gene matches: 13. CDR3 length: 16 residues. CDR1 and CDR2 from the germline V gene are SGHVS and FQNEAQ. The CDR3 bases are TGTGCCAGCAGCTCCCTACTAGCGGACCAGTCCTATGAGCAGTTCTTC. Translation: CASSSLLADQSYEQFF.

There are a few counts of this clonotype. The chain employs TRBV9 and TRBJ2-3; TRBD2 aligns across 7 bases. V dropped 0 bases and J dropped 6; count of bases not matched to a gene: 4. CDR1 and CDR2 (germline): SGDLS, YYNGEE. This CDR3 spans 14 amino acids. CDR3 nucleotide sequence: TGTGCCAGCAGCGTAGGTCCCGGGAGGGATACGCAGTATTTT. Amino acids: CASSVGPGRDTQYF.

This clonotype was seen many times. The V and J genes are TRBV5-1 and TRBJ1-1, with TRBD1 as a possible D gene (6 bases). The ends were cut back, 3 bases at V and 6 bases at J, with 12 bases in the middle. The CDR3 totals 13 residues. The germline gives CDR1 SGHRS, CDR2 YFSETQ. The CDR3 DNA sequence: TGCGCCAGCAGCTGGGAAGGGGGAGCTGAAGCTTTCTTT. Residues: CASSWEGGAEAFF.

This clonotype was picked up a small number of times. This chain connects TRBV2 to TRBJ2-1; D gene ambiguous. The CDR3 covers 13 residues. The germline V and J ends were trimmed by 4 bases and 9 bases, with 13 bases remaining between them. CDR1 and CDR2 from the germline V gene are SNHLY and FYNNEI. The CDR3 here is CASSVVFRSEQFF. The CDR3 coding sequence is TGTGCCAGCAGTGTAGTTTTCCGAAGTGAGCAGTTCTTC.

The chain employs TRBV30 and TRBJ2-5, with TRBD2 identical over 8 bases. The V gene's germline CDR1 is GTSNPN and CDR2 SVGIG (reference sequence). This CDR3 region has 13 residues. J gave up 4 bases and V 5 bases, and 6 bases lay outside the gene matches. As DNA, the CDR3 is TGTGCCTGGTCCCGGGGGGGGCTAGAGACCCAGTACTTC. Protein: CAWSRGGLETQYF.

A single count supports this clonotype. The rearrangement uses TRBV2 and TRBJ2-5, with 10 bases matching TRBD2. This CDR3 is 16 amino acids long. V lost 6 bases and J lost 5; bases outside the gene matches: 12. Germline V gene sequence: CDR1 SNHLY, CDR2 FYNNEI. The CDR3 nucleotides read TGTGCCAGCAGCCCTAACCTAGCGGGAGTTTTGGAGACCCAGTACTTC. Residues: CASSPNLAGVLETQYF.

This clonotype was recorded many times. J is TRBJ1-5 and V is TRBV19; D gene unclear. CDR1 and CDR2 from the germline V gene are LNHDA and SQIVND (reference sequence). Trimming took 4 bases from V and 2 from J, leaving 15 bases between them. The CDR3 extends over 16 amino acids. Written as DNA, the CDR3 is TGTGCCAGTAGTAGTGACGGGCCCCTGGGCAATCAGCCCCAGCATTTT. This translates into CASSSDGPLGNQPQHF.

The genes are TRBV6-1 and TRBJ1-2, with D perhaps matching TRBD1 (6 bases). The CDR3 is made up of 14 amino acids. Trimming took off 6 bases at V and 4 bases at J, with 15 bases between the two ends. Germline values: CDR1 MNHNS, CDR2 SASEGT. The CDR3 loop is CASSDRGPPYGYTF. The CDR3 DNA reads as TGTGCCAGCAGCGACCGGGGGCCTCCCTATGGCTACACCTTC.

CDR3 sequence: CATRGDGTDTQYF. The CDR3 nucleotides are TGTGCCACCAGGGGGGACGGCACAGATACGCAGTATTTT. The chain recombines TRBV24-1 with TRBJ2-3; D might be TRBD1 or TRBD2, each matching 5 bases. Germline V gene sequence: CDR1 KGHDR, CDR2 SFDVKD. The CDR3 has 13 residues. The V end lost 7 bases, the J end lost 1 base, and 8 bases lay between the germline ends.

A few counts support this clonotype. This chain links TRBV29-1 with TRBJ2-3, with D perhaps TRBD2 (5 bases). V lost 5 bases and J lost 2, with 17 bases in between. Germline lookup yields CDR1 SQVTM and CDR2 ANQGSEA. CDR3 size: 15 residues. CDR3 bases: TGCAGCGTTTATCCGACTGGGGAGATCACAGATACGCAGTATTTT. Encoded protein: CSVYPTGEITDTQYF.

This clonotype has only a few counts. The rearrangement uses TRBV5-1 and TRBJ2-1, with 7 nucleotides matching TRBD1. The V gene end was trimmed by 4 bases and the J gene end by 7 bases; junction bases not matched to a gene: 11. Germline V gives CDR1 SGHRS, CDR2 YFSETQ. CDR3 length: 15 residues. The CDR3 loop reads CASSTGTASHNEQFF. DNA for the CDR3: TGCGCCAGCAGCACCGGGACAGCCAGCCATAATGAGCAGTTCTTC.

The J gene is TRBJ1-1, the V gene TRBV9; 11 nucleotides match TRBD1. The CDR3 runs to 15 residues. With V trimmed by 6 bases and J by 4 bases, 8 bases remained unmatched. From germline, CDR1 is SGDLS and CDR2 YYNGEE. The CDR3 spells CASTIGDRGVTEAFF. CDR3 DNA sequence: TGTGCCAGCACTATCGGGGACAGGGGGGTCACTGAAGCTTTCTTT.

This clonotype was counted at least ten times. V gene TRBV11-3 combines with J gene TRBJ2-2; D gene ambiguous. The V gene's germline CDR1 is SGHNT and CDR2 YENEEA. The CDR3 extends over 17 amino acids. V was clipped by 5 bases and J by 2 bases, with 18 bases between them. The CDR3 region is CASSPSRGSSNTGELFF. The CDR3 DNA reads as TGTGCCAGCAGCCCCTCCCGAGGCAGCTCAAACACCGGGGAGCTGTTTTTT.

The J gene is TRBJ2-3, the V gene TRBV28; no clear D. From germline, CDR1 is MDHEN and CDR2 SYDVKM. V gave up 10 bases and J gave up 4 bases, with 21 bases separating them. The CDR3 has 15 residues. The CDR3: CATTPDSTEADTQYF. The CDR3 nucleotides read TGTGCCACTACGCCCGACTCCACCGAAGCAGATACGCAGTATTTT. The variable domain in full, with the rest retrieved from reference TRBV28 and TRBJ2-3, is DVKVTQSSRYLVKRTGEKVFLECVQDMDHENMFWYRQDPGLGLRLIYFSYDVKMKEKGDIPEGYSVSREKKERFSLILESASTNQTSMYLCATTPDSTEADTQYFGPGTRLTVL.

This clonotype was recorded at least ten times. The chain combines TRBV7-8 with TRBJ1-1, with 7 bases aligning to TRBD1. CDR1 and CDR2 (germline): SGHVS, FQNEAQ. The CDR3 has 14 amino acids. V dropped 4 bases and J dropped 3; count of bases not matched to a gene: 5. The CDR3 DNA reads as TGTGCCAGCAGCTCCACAGGGGTGGACACTGAAGCTTTCTTT. This gives the protein CASSSTGVDTEAFF.

This clonotype was seen repeatedly, ten times or more. The gene calls are TRBV7-2 and TRBJ2-1; the D is unclear. CDR3 length: 12 amino acids. Germline lookup yields CDR1 SGHTA and CDR2 FQGNSA. V gave up 3 bases and J gave up 7 bases, with 7 bases separating them. The chain's CDR3 is CASSLWGNEQFF. The CDR3, as DNA: TGTGCCAGCAGCTTGTGGGGAAATGAGCAGTTCTTC.

DNA of the CDR3: TGCGCCAGCAGGGCCGGGACAGGGGGTAGCACAGATACGCAGTATTTT. Protein product: CASRAGTGGSTDTQYF. The gene calls are TRBV4-1 and TRBJ2-3; 11 positions match TRBD1. The CDR3 is made up of 16 amino acids. Germline V gene data show CDR1 as MGHRA and CDR2 as YSYEKL. Trimming at V came to 6 bases and at J to 0 bases, leaving 5 bases not matched to a gene.

About this clonotype: Lacking the conserved final phenylalanine or tryptophan, this CDR3 likely reflects a read error. The rearrangement joins TRBV2 to TRBJ1-5; D is uncertain. The V end was cut by 2 bases, the J end by 2 bases, with 7 bases between. Per the germline V gene, CDR1 is SNHLY and CDR2 is FYNNEI. This CDR3 is built from 14 residues. Here the CDR3 reads CASSERAGNQPQHL. As DNA, the CDR3 is TGTGCCAGCAGTGAAAGGGCAGGCAATCAGCCCCAGCATCTT.

This clonotype was found many times. At one of its ends the junction is not consistent with the germline gene, which may arise from a read error. The chain combines TRBV9 with TRBJ1-2; TRBD1 might be the D (5 bases). This CDR3 region has 11 residues. CDR1 and CDR2 from the germline V gene are SGDLS and YYNGEE. The DNA for the CDR3 is TGCGCCAGCAGGGCTAACTATGGCTACACCTTC. Residues: CASRANYGYTF.

For this clonotype: It may be a read error: a sequence one base away is much more abundant. V is TRBV28 and J is TRBJ1-1; D not certain. The CDR3 runs 13 residues. V was shortened by 4 bases and J by 6 bases, with 12 bases between the two germline ends. The V gene's germline CDR1 is MDHEN and CDR2 SYDVKM. Written as DNA, the CDR3 is TGTGCCAGCAGTTACCGGGGTCGCCCTGAAGCTTTCTTT. Translating it yields CASSYRGRPEAFF.

This clonotype showed up many times. The V gene is TRBV18, the J gene TRBJ1-1; D is possibly TRBD1 (5 bases). CDR1 and CDR2 from the germline V gene are KGHSH and LQKENI. Deletions cut 4 bases from V and 1 base from J, with 7 bases between. This CDR3 is 13 amino acids long. The CDR3 DNA reads as TGTGCCAGCTCACGAGGGGCGAACACTGAAGCTTTCTTT. This translates into CASSRGANTEAFF.

V and J are TRBV7-3 and TRBJ2-3; perhaps TRBD2 as D (6 bases). Per the germline V gene, CDR1 is SGHTA and CDR2 is FQGTGA. This CDR3 region has 17 residues. The V gene lost 0 bases and the J gene lost 1 base, with 14 bases spanning the gap. Here the CDR3 reads CASSLTWTGGRTDTQYF. Here the CDR3 DNA reads TGTGCCAGCAGCTTAACGTGGACCGGAGGGCGCACAGATACGCAGTATTTT. The complete variable domain, with remaining parts taken from reference TRBV7-3 and TRBJ2-3, reads GAGVSQTPSNKVTEKGKYVELRCDPISGHTALYWYRQSLGQGPEFLIYFQGTGAADDSGLPNDRFFAVRPEGSVSTLKIQRTERGDSAVYLCASSLTWTGGRTDTQYFGPGTRLTVL.

The chain links TRBV24-1 to TRBJ2-2; D remains ambiguous. The germline CDR1 and CDR2 sequences are KGHDR and SFDVKD. The CDR3 has 18 residues. V lost 3 bases and J lost 1, with 17 bases in between. The CDR3 here is CATSDGRWAAMNTGELFF. The DNA of the CDR3 is TGTGCCACCAGTGATGGGCGGTGGGCCGCTATGAACACCGGGGAGCTGTTTTTT.

The table lists this clonotype with many counts. This chain connects TRBV7-2 to TRBJ2-3; D remains ambiguous. CDR3 length: 12 residues. Deletions cut 4 bases from V and 6 bases from J, with 8 bases between. The germline V gene encodes CDR1 SGHTA and CDR2 FQGNSA. In DNA, the CDR3 is TGTGCCAGCAGCTCGTCCGGGGATACGCAGTATTTT. It yields the protein CASSSSGDTQYF.

This clonotype was seen repeatedly, ten times or more. In nucleotides, the CDR3 is TGTGCCTGGATAGACCGGGACAGTTACTCTGAAGCTTTCTTT. Its translation: CAWIDRDSYSEAFF. The J gene is TRBJ1-1, the V gene TRBV30, with 7 nucleotides matching TRBD1. From germline, CDR1 is GTSNPN and CDR2 SVGIG (reference sequence). The J segment lost 6 bases and the V segment lost 4 bases, leaving 11 bases of the junction unmatched. This CDR3 has 14 residues.